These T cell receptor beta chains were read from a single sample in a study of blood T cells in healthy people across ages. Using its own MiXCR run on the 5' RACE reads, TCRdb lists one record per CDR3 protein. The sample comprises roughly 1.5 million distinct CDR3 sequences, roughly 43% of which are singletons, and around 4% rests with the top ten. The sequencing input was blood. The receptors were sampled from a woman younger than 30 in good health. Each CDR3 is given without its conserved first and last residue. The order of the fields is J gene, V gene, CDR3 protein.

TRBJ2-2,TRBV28,ASSSDGRWDTESTGELF
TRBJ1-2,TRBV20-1,SASVGGGGGYGYT
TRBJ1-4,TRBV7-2,ASSLDYFEKLF
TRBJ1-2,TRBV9,ASSGGVGALGYT
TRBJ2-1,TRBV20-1,SARKLSGRSSYNEQF
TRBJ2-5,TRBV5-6,ASSPTSGIWDEQY
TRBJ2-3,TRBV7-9,ASSGDGASISTDTQY
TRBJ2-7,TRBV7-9,ASSLAVGPTSEQY
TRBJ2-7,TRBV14,ASSQRDRGKYEQY
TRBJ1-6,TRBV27,ASSLTTGVGSPLH
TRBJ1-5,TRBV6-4,ANSDSRQGNQPQH
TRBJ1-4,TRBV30,AWSSLEKLF
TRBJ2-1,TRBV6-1,ASTWADEWNEQF
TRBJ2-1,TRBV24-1,ATSELGTGLRAYNEQF
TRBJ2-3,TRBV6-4,ASSDSTTGGVTQY
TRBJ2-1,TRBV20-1,SATEHNEQF
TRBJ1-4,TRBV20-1,SAQSGANEKLF
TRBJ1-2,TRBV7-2,ASSPTSAFNYGYT
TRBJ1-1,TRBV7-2,ASTRPQGTEAF
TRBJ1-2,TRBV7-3,ASRPQGDYGYT
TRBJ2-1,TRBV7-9,ASSLASGIVQNEQF
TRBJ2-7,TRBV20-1,SARDLGDVSYEQY
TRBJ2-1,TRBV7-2,ASSLLTSGSGNEQF
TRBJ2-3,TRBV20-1,SARPGGRGTDTQY
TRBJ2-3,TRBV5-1,ASSLRLADRTDTQY
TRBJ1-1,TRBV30,AWRVQGGTEAF
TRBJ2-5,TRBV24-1,ATMPHNQETQY
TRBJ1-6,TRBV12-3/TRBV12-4,ASSPRQGDNSPLH
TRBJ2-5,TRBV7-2,ASSLDNLATQY
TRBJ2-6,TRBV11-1,ASSLTGTSGANVLT
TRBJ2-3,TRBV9,ASSVASGGAVHTDTQY
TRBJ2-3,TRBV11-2,ASSSKRDTQY
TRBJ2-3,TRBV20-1,SVPHRGRVADTQY
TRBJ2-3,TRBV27,ASSPPSPPDTQY
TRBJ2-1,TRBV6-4,ASSDSGRSSYNEQF
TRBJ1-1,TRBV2,ASSGQGAPGNTEAF
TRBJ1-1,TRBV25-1,ATADRLNTEAF
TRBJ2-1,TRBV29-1,SVEDAGRFFGEQF
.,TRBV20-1,SADRDGAFEQY
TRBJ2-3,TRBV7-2,ASSFWAGGGTDTQY
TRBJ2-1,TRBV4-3,ASSRGDGEAYNEQF
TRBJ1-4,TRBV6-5,ASSYGRQGPEKLF
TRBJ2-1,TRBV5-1,ASSVGTGEHNEQF
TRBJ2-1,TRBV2,ASSGGRSYNEQF
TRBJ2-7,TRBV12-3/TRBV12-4,ASSLGGLWSHEQY
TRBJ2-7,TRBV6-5,ASRRSSYEQY
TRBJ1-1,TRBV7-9,ASGGNMNTEAF
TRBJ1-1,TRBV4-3,ASSQDRTENTEAF
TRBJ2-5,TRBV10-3,AIRTGQETQY
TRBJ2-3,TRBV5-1,ASSLFSSVGGTDTQY
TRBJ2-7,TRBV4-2,ASSQDFGTSSYEQY
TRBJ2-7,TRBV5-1,ASFRDTSSYEQY
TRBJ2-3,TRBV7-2,ASSSVRLGTQY